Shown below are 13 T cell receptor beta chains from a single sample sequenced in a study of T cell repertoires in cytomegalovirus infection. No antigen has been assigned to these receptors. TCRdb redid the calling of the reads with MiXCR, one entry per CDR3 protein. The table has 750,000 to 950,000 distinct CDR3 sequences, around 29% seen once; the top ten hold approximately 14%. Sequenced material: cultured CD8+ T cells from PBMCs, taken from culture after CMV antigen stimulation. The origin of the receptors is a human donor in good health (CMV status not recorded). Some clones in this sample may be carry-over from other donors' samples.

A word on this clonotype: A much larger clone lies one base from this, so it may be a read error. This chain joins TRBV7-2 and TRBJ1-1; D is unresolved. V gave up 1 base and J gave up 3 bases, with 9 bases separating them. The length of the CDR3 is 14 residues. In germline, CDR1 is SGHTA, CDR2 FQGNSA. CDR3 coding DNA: TGTGCCAGCAGCTTAGACCTGGGTTACACTGAAGCTTTCTTT. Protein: CASSLDLGYTEAFF.

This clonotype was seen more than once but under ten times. The CDR3 is CASSYVSGSTYEQYV. For the CDR3, the DNA is TGTGCCAGCAGTTACGTTAGCGGGTCTACCTACGAGCAGTACGTC. The chain joins TRBV6-2 or TRBV6-3 to TRBJ2-7; 7 bases fit TRBD2. This CDR3 has 15 residues. After removal of 2 bases from V and 2 bases from J, the junction contained 6 bases not matched to a gene. Germline loops: CDR1 MNHEY, CDR2 SVGEGT.

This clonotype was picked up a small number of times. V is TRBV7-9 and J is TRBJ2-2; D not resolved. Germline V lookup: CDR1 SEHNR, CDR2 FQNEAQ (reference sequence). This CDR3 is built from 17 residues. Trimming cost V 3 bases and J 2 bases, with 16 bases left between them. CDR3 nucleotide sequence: TGTGCCAGCAGCTTCCCCGGGTATTCCCCTAACACCGGGGAGCTGTTTTTT. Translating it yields CASSFPGYSPNTGELFF.

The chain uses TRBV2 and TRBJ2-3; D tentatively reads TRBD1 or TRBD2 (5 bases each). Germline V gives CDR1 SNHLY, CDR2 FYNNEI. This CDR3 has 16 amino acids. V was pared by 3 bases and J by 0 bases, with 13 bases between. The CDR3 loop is CASSDSRDGSTDTQYF. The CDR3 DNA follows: TGTGCCAGCAGTGATAGCCGGGACGGGAGCACAGATACGCAGTATTTT.

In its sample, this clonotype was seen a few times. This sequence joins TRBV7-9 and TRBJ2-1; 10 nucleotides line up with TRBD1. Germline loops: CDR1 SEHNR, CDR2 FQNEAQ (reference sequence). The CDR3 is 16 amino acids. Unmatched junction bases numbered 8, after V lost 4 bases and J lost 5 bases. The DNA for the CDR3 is TGTGCCAGCAGCTCCCCGGACAGGGGGGTAAACAATGAGCAGTTCTTC. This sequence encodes CASSSPDRGVNNEQFF.

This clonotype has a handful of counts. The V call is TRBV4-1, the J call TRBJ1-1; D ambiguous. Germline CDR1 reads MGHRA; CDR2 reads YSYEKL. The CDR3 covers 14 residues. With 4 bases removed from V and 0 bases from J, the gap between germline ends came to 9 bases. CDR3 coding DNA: TGCGCCAGCAGCCCAACGACCCTGAACACTGAAGCTTTCTTT. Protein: CASSPTTLNTEAFF.

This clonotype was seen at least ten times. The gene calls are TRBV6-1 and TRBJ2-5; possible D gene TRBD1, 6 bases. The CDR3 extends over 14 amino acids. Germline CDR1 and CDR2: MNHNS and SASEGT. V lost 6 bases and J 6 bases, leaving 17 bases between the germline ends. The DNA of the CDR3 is TGTGCCAGCAGCCCAGGACAGCCGGCCAAGACCCAGTACTTC. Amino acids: CASSPGQPAKTQYF.

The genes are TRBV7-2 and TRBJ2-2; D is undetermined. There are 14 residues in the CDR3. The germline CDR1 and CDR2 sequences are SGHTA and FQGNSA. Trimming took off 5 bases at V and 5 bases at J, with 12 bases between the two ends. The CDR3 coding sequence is TGTGCCAGCAGCCAAGAGCTGGGTACCGGGGAGCTGTTTTTT. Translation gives CASSQELGTGELFF.

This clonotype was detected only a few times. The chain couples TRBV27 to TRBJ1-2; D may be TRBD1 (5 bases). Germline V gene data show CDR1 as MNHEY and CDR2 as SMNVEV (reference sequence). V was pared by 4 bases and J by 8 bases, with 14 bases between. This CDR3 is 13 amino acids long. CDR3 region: CASSWGEHDGYTF. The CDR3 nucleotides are TGTGCCAGCAGTTGGGGGGAGCACGACGGCTACACCTTC.

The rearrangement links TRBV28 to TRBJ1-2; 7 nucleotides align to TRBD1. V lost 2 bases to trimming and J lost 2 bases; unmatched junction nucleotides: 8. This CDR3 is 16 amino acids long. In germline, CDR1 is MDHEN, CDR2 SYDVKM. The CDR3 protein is CASSLGTDNYNYGYTF. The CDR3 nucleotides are TGTGCCAGCAGTTTAGGGACAGATAATTACAACTATGGCTACACCTTC.

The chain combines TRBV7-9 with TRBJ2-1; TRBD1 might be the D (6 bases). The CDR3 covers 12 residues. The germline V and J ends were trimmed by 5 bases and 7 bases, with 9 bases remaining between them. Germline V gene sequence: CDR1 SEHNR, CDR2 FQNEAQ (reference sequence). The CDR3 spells CASSAQGNEQFF. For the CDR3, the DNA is TGTGCCAGCAGCGCACAGGGAAATGAGCAGTTCTTC.

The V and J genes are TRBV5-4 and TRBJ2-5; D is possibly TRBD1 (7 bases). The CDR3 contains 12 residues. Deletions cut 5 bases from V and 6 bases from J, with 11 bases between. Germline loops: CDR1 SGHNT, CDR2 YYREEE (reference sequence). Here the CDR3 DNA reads TGTGCCAGCAGTCCAGGGGGGAAGACCCAGTACTTC. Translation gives CASSPGGKTQYF.

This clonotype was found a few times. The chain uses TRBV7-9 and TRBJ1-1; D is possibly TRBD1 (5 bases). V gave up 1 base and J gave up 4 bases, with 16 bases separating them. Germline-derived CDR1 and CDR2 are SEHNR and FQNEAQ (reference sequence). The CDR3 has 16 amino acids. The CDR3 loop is CASSLVEGSLGTEAFF. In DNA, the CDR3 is TGTGCCAGCAGCTTAGTTGAGGGGTCTTTGGGCACTGAAGCTTTCTTT.